This T cell receptor beta chain was identified during a study of blood T cell repertoires in COVID-19. Study details: Acute and convalescent COVID-19 samples came from the United States, Italy and Spain. T cells, B-cell-depleted T cells, or PBMCs provided the cDNA or gDNA that served as material.

Per the study methods: Nucleated cell counts were estimated from reference gene primer amplification. Measured with immunoSEQ multiplex PCR; TCRdb has only the in-frame clones, and not every one. The DNA was the basis for D and trimming; V, J and clone size are from that table. The sample has under 300,000 clones; 83% are singletons. The CDR3 runs to 16 residues. Germline V gene sequence: CDR1 LNHDA, CDR2 SQIVND (reference sequence). V gave up 7 bases and J gave up 8 bases, with 23 bases separating them. The source material was peripheral blood. This sequence originates from a woman aged 50 to 60 who had recovered from COVID-19. The rearrangement joins TRBV19 to TRBJ1-4; no reliable D call. The CDR3, as DNA: TGTGCCAGTACCATGGGAGGACGTGCATACGAGGAAAAACTGTTTTTT. This sequence encodes CASTMGGRAYEEKLFF.